One sample yielded the 32 T cell receptor beta chains listed below, sequenced in a study of T-cell reconstitution after alpha-beta-depleted transplantation in children. Unique molecular identifiers were used in preparing the TCRbeta library. Using its own MiXCR run on the PCR reads, TCRdb lists one record per CDR3 protein. The sample has 600,000 to 700,000 distinct CDR3 sequences; around a sixth are singletons. Sequenced here: PBMCs from the stem cell graft donor, sampled from the stem cell graft. These receptors all stem from a human donor who donated a stem cell graft to a child with acute myeloid leukemia.

Notes on this clonotype: This could be a read error, since a much larger clone is one nucleotide away. The chain has TRBV20-1 and TRBJ1-1; D is uncertain. Germline CDR1 DFQATT, CDR2 SNEGSKA (reference sequence). The V and J ends lost 3 bases and 4 bases respectively, with 12 bases between them. The CDR3 runs to 13 residues. The CDR3 DNA is TGCAGTGCTAGCTACACAAGGGCCACTGAAGCTTTCTTT. Amino acid sequence: CSASYTRATEAFF.

The chain carries TRBV28 and TRBJ2-1; D gene uncertain. Germline CDR1 and CDR2: MDHEN and SYDVKM. This CDR3 spans 18 amino acids. Trimming pared 2 bases from V and 2 bases from J, leaving 19 bases between. This chain's CDR3 is CASSLPPGVGSAYNEQFF. The CDR3 nucleotides read TGTGCCAGCAGTTTACCCCCCGGAGTAGGGTCGGCCTACAATGAGCAGTTCTTC.

This clonotype has a handful of counts. The chain combines TRBV29-1 with TRBJ2-4, with TRBD1 identical over 8 bases. V was clipped by 0 bases and J by 0 bases; unmatched bases: 7. The CDR3 totals 17 residues. Per the germline V gene, CDR1 is SQVTM and CDR2 is ANQGSEA. The CDR3 loop reads CSVEERTGPLAKNIQYF. CDR3 in DNA: TGCAGCGTTGAAGAGAGGACAGGGCCGCTAGCCAAAAACATTCAGTACTTC.

This clonotype was detected only a few times. The rearrangement uses TRBV27 and TRBJ2-6; unclear D gene. Germline V gene sequence: CDR1 MNHEY, CDR2 SMNVEV (reference sequence). V lost 0 bases to trimming and J lost 2 bases, with 8 bases between them. The CDR3 spans 16 residues. The CDR3 sequence: CASSLSVGPGANVLTF. CDR3 nucleotide sequence: TGTGCCAGCAGTTTATCGGTTGGTCCTGGGGCCAACGTCCTGACTTTC.

CDR3 amino acids: CASSASTTEAFF. CDR3 nucleotide sequence: TGTGCCAGCAGCGCCTCCACCACTGAAGCTTTCTTT. J is TRBJ1-1 and V is TRBV7-9, with unresolved D. This CDR3 comprises 12 residues. Looked up from germline, CDR1 is SEHNR and CDR2 is FQNEAQ (reference sequence). The V end lost 5 bases, the J end lost 4 bases, and 8 bases lay between the germline ends.

The table lists this clonotype with a count of one. The rearrangement uses TRBV28 and TRBJ2-1, with 8 nucleotides matching TRBD1. CDR3 length: 14 amino acids. Germline trimming cut 3 bases from V and 9 bases from J; bases unmatched to any gene: 7. The germline gives CDR1 MDHEN, CDR2 SYDVKM. CDR3 sequence reads: CASSLTGVPGEQFF. CDR3 nucleotides: TGTGCCAGCAGTTTGACAGGGGTTCCGGGTGAGCAGTTCTTC.

Many counts were recorded for this clonotype. J is TRBJ2-1 and V is TRBV20-1; tentative D call: TRBD2 (6 bases). Looked up from germline, CDR1 is DFQATT and CDR2 is SNEGSKA (reference sequence). Between the trimmed V and J ends, which lost 0 bases and 10 bases, there was a span of 19 bases. The CDR3 covers 15 residues. The CDR3 bases are TGCAGTGCTAGAGAAGGCCCCGCGGGGTGGGTCGAGCAGTTCTTC. It specifies CSAREGPAGWVEQFF.

The V gene is TRBV4-3, the J gene TRBJ1-3; D is perhaps TRBD1 (5 bases). Germline lookup yields CDR1 LGHNA and CDR2 YSLEER. V was trimmed by 5 bases and J by 1 base, leaving 18 bases between them. This CDR3 region has 17 residues. CDR3 protein: CASSGWGNPLSGNTIYF. The CDR3 bases are TGCGCCAGCAGCGGTTGGGGGAACCCACTGTCTGGAAACACCATATATTTT.

The chain couples TRBV3-1 to TRBJ1-1, with D unclear. The CDR3 loop spans 12 amino acids. Germline V gene sequence: CDR1 LGHDT, CDR2 YNNKEL (reference sequence). The V end lost 3 bases, the J end lost 9 bases, and 11 bases lay between the germline ends. The DNA for the CDR3 is TGTGCCAGCAGCCATCCGACGGATAAAGCTTTCTTT. Its translation is CASSHPTDKAFF.

This clonotype appeared once. This chain joins TRBV5-1 and TRBJ2-2; D is unresolved. V shed 0 bases and J shed 1 base, with 19 bases lying between them. From germline, CDR1 is SGHRS and CDR2 YFSETQ. This CDR3 has 19 amino acids. CDR3 in amino acids: CASSLVHRRPNGNTGELFF. CDR3 in DNA: TGCGCCAGCAGCTTGGTACATCGACGCCCTAACGGGAACACCGGGGAGCTGTTTTTT. Together with reference TRBV5-1 and TRBJ2-2, the CDR3 gives the full variable domain: KAGVTQTPRYLIKTRGQQVTLSCSPISGHRSVSWYQQTPGQGLQFLFEYFSETQRNKGNFPGRFSGRQFSNSRSEMNVSTLELGDSALYLCASSLVHRRPNGNTGELFFGEGSRLTVL.

This clonotype has at least ten counts. The gene calls are TRBV20-1 and TRBJ2-4; the D gene could be TRBD1 or TRBD2 (5 bases each). This CDR3 spans 15 amino acids. Germline CDR1 and CDR2: DFQATT and SNEGSKA (reference sequence). V was trimmed by 0 bases and J by 6 bases, leaving 15 bases between them. The CDR3 region is CSARDVGQGRNIQYF. The CDR3 DNA is TGCAGTGCTAGAGATGTAGGCCAGGGACGAAACATTCAGTACTTC.

The genes are TRBV3-1 and TRBJ1-1, with D uncertain. The CDR3 sequence is 13 residues long. The germline CDR1 and CDR2 sequences are LGHDT and YNNKEL (reference sequence). The germline V and J ends were trimmed by 2 bases and 1 base, with 5 bases remaining between them. The CDR3: CASSQLTNTEAFF. The CDR3 bases are TGTGCCAGCAGCCAACTTACGAACACTGAAGCTTTCTTT.

This clonotype came up many times. CDR3: CASSGPVRTGANVLTF. CDR3 coding DNA: TGTGCCAGCAGTGGACCGGTGAGGACAGGGGCCAACGTCCTGACTTTC. This chain connects TRBV6-1 to TRBJ2-6; TRBD1 is a possible D gene (5 bases). Germline V lookup: CDR1 MNHNS, CDR2 SASEGT. This CDR3 has 16 residues. V dropped 4 bases and J dropped 4 bases, with 14 bases sitting between them.

The sample holds many counts of this clonotype. J is TRBJ1-1 and V is TRBV6-2 or TRBV6-3; tentative D call: TRBD1 (5 bases). From germline, CDR1 is MNHEY and CDR2 SVGEGT. The CDR3 runs 17 residues. With 6 bases removed from V and 2 bases from J, the gap between germline ends came to 22 bases. The CDR3, as DNA: TGTGCCAGCAGGGAGCCGGGACTCTCACTTGTCAACACTGAAGCTTTCTTT. Amino acids: CASREPGLSLVNTEAFF.

This clonotype was observed many times. The rearrangement uses TRBV6-1 and TRBJ2-5; D remains unclear. V shed 6 bases and J shed 4 bases, with 21 bases lying between them. Per germline, CDR1 MNHNS and CDR2 SASEGT. The CDR3 is 16 amino acids. The CDR3 DNA follows: TGTGCCAGCAGCCCCGCGGCAGGAGCGATGTTAGAGACCCAGTACTTC. It is translated as CASSPAAGAMLETQYF.

This clonotype has just a few counts. The gene calls are TRBV15 and TRBJ2-5; D unresolved. CDR1 and CDR2 (germline): LNHNV, YYDKDF (reference sequence). The CDR3 length is 13 residues. Deletions cut 3 bases from V and 5 bases from J, with 10 bases between. The CDR3 here is CATSRDPKETQYF. The CDR3 DNA reads as TGTGCCACCAGCAGGGACCCGAAGGAGACCCAGTACTTC.

The genes are TRBV7-9 and TRBJ2-2; weak D call: TRBD1 (6 bases). In germline, CDR1 is SEHNR, CDR2 FQNEAQ (reference sequence). Trimming removed 3 bases at V and 2 bases at J, with 10 bases between. The CDR3 is 15 residues long. CDR3 amino acids: CASSFTGTNTGELFF. In nucleotides, the CDR3 is TGTGCCAGCAGCTTCACCGGGACAAACACCGGGGAGCTGTTTTTT.

This clonotype appeared a few times. V usage is TRBV29-1 and J usage is TRBJ1-2, with TRBD1 matching over 8 bases. The CDR3 is 14 amino acids. Germline values: CDR1 SQVTM, CDR2 ANQGSEA. Trimming took 7 bases from V and 4 from J; bases not matched to a gene: 11. CDR3 sequence: CSARTGGGSYGYTF. CDR3 nucleotides: TGCAGCGCCCGTACAGGGGGGGGAAGCTATGGCTACACCTTC.

The rearrangement links TRBV7-2 to TRBJ2-2; a weak D match, TRBD1 (5 bases). V lost 5 bases, J lost 7 bases, and 11 bases lay in between. The CDR3 runs to 13 residues. Germline loops: CDR1 SGHTA, CDR2 FQGNSA. The CDR3 sequence is CASSPTVGGELFF. The DNA for the CDR3 is TGTGCCAGCAGCCCGACAGTCGGCGGGGAGCTGTTTTTT.

This clonotype was observed a handful of times. The chain recombines TRBV20-1 with TRBJ1-5; a weak D match, TRBD1 (6 bases). The CDR3 is made up of 17 amino acids. From germline, CDR1 is DFQATT and CDR2 SNEGSKA (reference sequence). The V and J ends lost 5 bases and 3 bases respectively, with 23 bases between them. The CDR3 protein is CSALPPGTLLNNQPQHF. DNA for the CDR3: TGCAGTGCTTTACCCCCCGGGACATTATTGAACAATCAGCCCCAGCATTTT.

This clonotype turned up a few times. This chain uses TRBV4-2 with TRBJ2-5; D tentatively fits TRBD1 or TRBD2 (5 bases each). This CDR3 has 16 residues. Per germline, CDR1 LGHNA and CDR2 YNFKEQ. Deletions cut 0 bases from V and 7 bases from J, with 18 bases between. The CDR3 bases are TGTGCCAGCAGCCAAGATGAGGGACCCATTATAGGGACCCAGTACTTC. This sequence encodes CASSQDEGPIIGTQYF.

This clonotype appeared many times. The V call is TRBV20-1, the J call TRBJ1-1; D gene uncertain. The CDR3 length is 15 residues. The V end lost 4 bases, the J end lost 4 bases, and 19 bases lay between the germline ends. Germline V lookup: CDR1 DFQATT, CDR2 SNEGSKA (reference sequence). CDR3 sequence: CSATRGGLWSTEAFF. CDR3 DNA sequence: TGCAGTGCTACCCGAGGAGGTTTATGGAGCACTGAAGCTTTCTTT.

This clonotype occurred many times. This rearrangement joins TRBV20-1 to TRBJ2-1, with TRBD2 matching 7 bases. CDR1 DFQATT and CDR2 SNEGSKA come from the germline V gene (reference sequence). After removal of 2 bases from V and 3 bases from J, the junction contained 7 bases not matched to a gene. The CDR3 extends over 15 amino acids. The CDR3 region is CSARMSRDYYNEQFF. The DNA for the CDR3 is TGCAGTGCTAGAATGTCGAGGGACTACTACAATGAGCAGTTCTTC.

This clonotype was observed many times. The rearrangement uses TRBV10-1 and TRBJ2-1; the match to TRBD2 covers 12 bases. The CDR3 sequence is 14 residues long. The trim removed 6 bases at V and 10 bases at J, leaving 7 bases unmatched. Germline loops: CDR1 WNHNN, CDR2 SYGVQD (reference sequence). As DNA, the CDR3 is TGCGCCAGCAGCCCTAGCGGGGGGGCCAGGGAGCAGTTCTTC. This sequence encodes CASSPSGGAREQFF.

At least ten counts were recorded for this clonotype. This chain connects TRBV20-1 to TRBJ2-3; possible D gene TRBD2, 6 bases. The CDR3 length is 15 residues. Germline V lookup: CDR1 DFQATT, CDR2 SNEGSKA (reference sequence). The germline V and J ends were trimmed by 4 bases and 0 bases, with 14 bases remaining between them. The CDR3 protein is CSAIGTATSTDTQYF. The CDR3 DNA reads TGCAGTGCTATCGGGACTGCCACTAGCACAGATACGCAGTATTTT.

This clonotype was detected many times. The chain uses TRBV10-3 and TRBJ2-3; D tentatively fits TRBD1 or TRBD2 (5 bases each). Germline-derived CDR1 and CDR2 are ENHRY and SYGVKD. V lost 0 bases, J lost 0 bases, and 7 bases lay in between. The CDR3 has 15 amino acids. The CDR3 bases are TGTGCCATCAGTGAGTCGGGGGTCAGCACAGATACGCAGTATTTT. This encodes CAISESGVSTDTQYF.

In its sample, this clonotype was seen a few times. This chain connects TRBV12-3 or TRBV12-4 to TRBJ2-5; perhaps TRBD1 as D (6 bases). Trimming stripped 5 bases from V and 4 bases from J, with 17 bases between. The length of the CDR3 is 15 residues. The CDR3 loop reads CASSQLGVRGETQYF. The CDR3 DNA is TGTGCCAGCAGTCAGCTAGGGGTCAGGGGAGAGACCCAGTACTTC.

V is TRBV7-2 and J is TRBJ2-3; D gene ambiguous. V lost 2 bases, J lost 2 bases, and 11 bases lay in between. The CDR3 is made up of 15 amino acids. Germline loops: CDR1 SGHTA, CDR2 FQGNSA. In nucleotides, the CDR3 is TGTGCCAGCAGCTTACTCTGGCAGATCACAGATACGCAGTATTTT. Amino acid sequence: CASSLLWQITDTQYF.

This clonotype showed up just a few times. This chain connects TRBV7-9 to TRBJ2-7; possibly TRBD2 for D (5 bases). Looked up from germline, CDR1 is SEHNR and CDR2 is FQNEAQ (reference sequence). V lost 2 bases and J 3 bases, leaving 20 bases between the germline ends. This CDR3 has 17 amino acids. The chain's CDR3 is CASSLLGDWNSFYEQYF. CDR3 sequence (DNA): TGTGCCAGCAGCTTACTGGGAGACTGGAACAGTTTCTACGAGCAGTACTTC.

Many counts were recorded for this clonotype. The chain employs TRBV20-1 and TRBJ2-1, with D possibly matching TRBD2 (5 bases). In germline, CDR1 is DFQATT, CDR2 SNEGSKA (reference sequence). Trimming took off 1 base at V and 7 bases at J, with 14 bases between the two ends. The CDR3 sequence is 14 residues long. In DNA form, the CDR3 reads TGCAGTGCTAGAGGCCTCGAAACGGGGAATGAGCAGTTCTTC. It is translated as CSARGLETGNEQFF.

This clonotype showed up just a few times. V gene TRBV24-1 combines with J gene TRBJ2-3; 7 positions agree with TRBD1. CDR1 is KGHDR and CDR2 is SFDVKD in the germline V gene. V shed 4 bases and J 6 bases; nucleotides not matched to a gene: 9. CDR3 length equals 15 residues. The CDR3 loop reads CATSDINRGSDTQYF. In nucleotides, the CDR3 is TGTGCCACCAGTGACATAAACAGGGGATCGGATACGCAGTATTTT.

The chain combines TRBV7-2 with TRBJ2-7; 7 bases line up with TRBD1. The CDR3 runs 15 residues. CDR1 is SGHTA and CDR2 is FQGNSA in the germline V gene. V dropped 0 bases and J dropped 6; count of bases not matched to a gene: 8. The CDR3 bases are TGTGCCAGCAGCTTAGCTAGACAGGGTAGAGGCGAGCAGTACTTC. Translation: CASSLARQGRGEQYF.